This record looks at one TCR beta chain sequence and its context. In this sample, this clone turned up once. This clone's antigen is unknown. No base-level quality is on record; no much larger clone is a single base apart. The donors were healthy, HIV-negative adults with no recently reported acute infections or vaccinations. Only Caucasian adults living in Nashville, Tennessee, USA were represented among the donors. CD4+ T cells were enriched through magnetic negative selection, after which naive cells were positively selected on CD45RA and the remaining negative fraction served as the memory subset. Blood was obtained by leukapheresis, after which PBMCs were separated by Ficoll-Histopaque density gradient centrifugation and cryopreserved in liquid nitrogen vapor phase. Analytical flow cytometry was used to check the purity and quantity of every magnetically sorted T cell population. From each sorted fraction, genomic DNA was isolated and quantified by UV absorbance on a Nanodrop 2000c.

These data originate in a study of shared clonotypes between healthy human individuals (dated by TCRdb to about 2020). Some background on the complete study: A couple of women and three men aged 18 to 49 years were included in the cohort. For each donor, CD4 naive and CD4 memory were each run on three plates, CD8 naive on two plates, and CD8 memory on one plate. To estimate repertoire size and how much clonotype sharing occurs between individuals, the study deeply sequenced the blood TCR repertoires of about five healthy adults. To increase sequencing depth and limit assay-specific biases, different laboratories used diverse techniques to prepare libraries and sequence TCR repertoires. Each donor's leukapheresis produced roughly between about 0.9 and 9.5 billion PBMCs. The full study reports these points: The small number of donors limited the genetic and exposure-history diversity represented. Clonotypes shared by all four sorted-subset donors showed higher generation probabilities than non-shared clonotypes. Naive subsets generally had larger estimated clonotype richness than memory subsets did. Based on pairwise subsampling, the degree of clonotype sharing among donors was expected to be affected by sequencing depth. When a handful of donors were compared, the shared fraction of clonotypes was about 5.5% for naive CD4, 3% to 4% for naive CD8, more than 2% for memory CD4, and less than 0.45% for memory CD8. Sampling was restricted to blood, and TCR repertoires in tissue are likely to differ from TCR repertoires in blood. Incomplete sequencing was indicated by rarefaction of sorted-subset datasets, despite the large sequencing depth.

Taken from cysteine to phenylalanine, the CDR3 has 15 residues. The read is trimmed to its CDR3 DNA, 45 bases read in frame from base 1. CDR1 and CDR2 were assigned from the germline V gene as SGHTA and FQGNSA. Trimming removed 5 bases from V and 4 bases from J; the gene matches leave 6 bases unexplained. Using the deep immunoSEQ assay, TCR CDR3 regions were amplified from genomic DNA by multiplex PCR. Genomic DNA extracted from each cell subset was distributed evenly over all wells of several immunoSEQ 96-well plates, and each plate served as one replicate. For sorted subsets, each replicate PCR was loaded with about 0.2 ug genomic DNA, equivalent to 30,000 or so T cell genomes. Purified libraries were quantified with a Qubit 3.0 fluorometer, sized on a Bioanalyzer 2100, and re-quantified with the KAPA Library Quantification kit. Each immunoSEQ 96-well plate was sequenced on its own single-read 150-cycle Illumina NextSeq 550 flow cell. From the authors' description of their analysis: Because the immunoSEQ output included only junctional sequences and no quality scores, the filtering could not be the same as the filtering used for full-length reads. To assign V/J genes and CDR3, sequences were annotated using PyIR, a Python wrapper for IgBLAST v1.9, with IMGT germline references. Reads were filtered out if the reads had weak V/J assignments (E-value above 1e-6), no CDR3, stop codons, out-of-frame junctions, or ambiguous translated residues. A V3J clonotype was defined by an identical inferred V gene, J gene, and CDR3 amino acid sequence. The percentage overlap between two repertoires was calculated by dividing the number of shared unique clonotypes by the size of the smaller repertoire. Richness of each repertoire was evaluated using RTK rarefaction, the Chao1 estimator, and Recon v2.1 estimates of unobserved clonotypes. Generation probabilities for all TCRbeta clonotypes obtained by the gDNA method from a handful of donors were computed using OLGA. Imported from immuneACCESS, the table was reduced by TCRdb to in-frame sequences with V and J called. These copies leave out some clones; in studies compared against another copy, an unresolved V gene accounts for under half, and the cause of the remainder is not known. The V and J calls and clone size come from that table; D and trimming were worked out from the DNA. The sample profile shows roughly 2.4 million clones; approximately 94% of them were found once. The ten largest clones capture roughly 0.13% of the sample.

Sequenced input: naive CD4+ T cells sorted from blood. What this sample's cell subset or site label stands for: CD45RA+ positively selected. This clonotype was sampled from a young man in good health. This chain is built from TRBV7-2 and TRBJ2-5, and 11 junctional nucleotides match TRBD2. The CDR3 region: CASSGPGLAAETQYF. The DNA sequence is TGTGCCAGCAGCGGGCCGGGACTAGCGGCAGAGACCCAGTACTTC. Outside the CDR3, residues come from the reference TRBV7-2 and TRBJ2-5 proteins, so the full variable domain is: GAGVSQSPSNKVTEKGKDVELRCDPISGHTALYWYRQSLGQGLEFLIYFQGNSAPDKSGLPSDRFSAERTGGSVSTLTIQRTQQEDSAVYLCASSGPGLAAETQYFGPGTRLLVL.